This T cell receptor (beta chain) was identified in a study of cytomegalovirus exposure and HLA in healthy donors. The validation cohort, a group of under 150 subjects, included the donors and was separate from the approximately 650-subject first cohort. Clones were sequenced by immunoSEQ multiplex PCR, and TCRdb holds only the in-frame ones, with some missing. The table lists 200,000 to 300,000 clones, less than 95% of them singletons, with just over 3% in the top ten. The CDR3 spans 13 residues. Trimming took 3 bases from V and 6 from J, leaving 12 bases between them. Per germline, CDR1 SGDLS and CDR2 YYNGEE.

This sequence originates from a woman younger than 45 in good health and CMV-seronegative. The material sequenced was PBMCs. J is TRBJ1-2 and V is TRBV9; D unclear. CDR3 bases: TGTGCCAGCAGCGAAGTGGGAGGAAATGGCTACACCTTC. Translated, it gives CASSEVGGNGYTF.